These 5 T cell receptor beta chains were sequenced from one sample in a study of identical twins. TCRdb reprocessed the 5' RACE reads via MiXCR and lists one record per CDR3 protein. The table records 600,000 to 700,000 distinct CDR3 sequences, approximately 22% of them present only once. These data also featured in a second study, about T cells expressing NK-cell markers.

Sequences were obtained from PBMCs. Source of these receptors: a woman between 18 and 29 years old in good health.

This clonotype was observed many times. This chain uses TRBV6-4 with TRBJ2-2; D is unresolved. The CDR3 consists of 12 residues. Germline CDR1 reads MRHNA; CDR2 reads SNTAGT. V gave up 6 bases and J gave up 3 bases, with 5 bases separating them. The CDR3 nucleotides read TGTGCCAGCAGACGGGACACCGGGGAGCTGTTTTTT. It yields the protein CASRRDTGELFF.

This clonotype came up a few times. The CDR3: CASSSQVSADTQYF. As DNA, the CDR3 is TGTGCCAGCAGCTCCCAAGTTTCCGCAGATACGCAGTATTTT. This rearrangement joins TRBV7-2 to TRBJ2-3; D is unresolved. The CDR3 is 14 amino acids. Germline lookup yields CDR1 SGHTA and CDR2 FQGNSA. V lost 4 bases, J lost 4 bases, and 12 bases lay in between.

Only a few counts were recorded for this clonotype. This sequence joins TRBV6-1 and TRBJ1-2; the D gene is possibly TRBD1 (5 bases). Trimming pared 1 base from V and 4 bases from J, leaving 13 bases between. CDR3 length equals 15 residues. Germline values: CDR1 MNHNS, CDR2 SASEGT. The CDR3 protein is CASSEGHWGTYGYTF. CDR3 bases: TGTGCCAGCAGTGAAGGGCACTGGGGCACCTATGGCTACACCTTC.

This clonotype was seen a few times. CDR3 sequence reads: CASTPGTAIGELFF. The CDR3 DNA reads TGTGCCAGTACCCCAGGGACAGCCATCGGGGAGCTGTTTTTT. This chain joins TRBV19 and TRBJ2-2, with 7 bases identical to TRBD1. Germline assignment: CDR1 LNHDA and CDR2 SQIVND (reference sequence). V was pared by 7 bases and J by 7 bases, with 9 bases of the junction left unmatched. The CDR3 spans 14 residues.

This clonotype was seen more than once but under ten times. This chain connects TRBV12-3 or TRBV12-4 to TRBJ2-1, with D maybe TRBD2 (5 bases). The CDR3 consists of 14 residues. With 3 bases removed from V and 5 bases from J, the gap between germline ends came to 11 bases. The CDR3: CASSFGVRDNEQFF. CDR3 nucleotide sequence: TGTGCCAGCAGTTTCGGGGTTCGGGACAATGAGCAGTTCTTC.